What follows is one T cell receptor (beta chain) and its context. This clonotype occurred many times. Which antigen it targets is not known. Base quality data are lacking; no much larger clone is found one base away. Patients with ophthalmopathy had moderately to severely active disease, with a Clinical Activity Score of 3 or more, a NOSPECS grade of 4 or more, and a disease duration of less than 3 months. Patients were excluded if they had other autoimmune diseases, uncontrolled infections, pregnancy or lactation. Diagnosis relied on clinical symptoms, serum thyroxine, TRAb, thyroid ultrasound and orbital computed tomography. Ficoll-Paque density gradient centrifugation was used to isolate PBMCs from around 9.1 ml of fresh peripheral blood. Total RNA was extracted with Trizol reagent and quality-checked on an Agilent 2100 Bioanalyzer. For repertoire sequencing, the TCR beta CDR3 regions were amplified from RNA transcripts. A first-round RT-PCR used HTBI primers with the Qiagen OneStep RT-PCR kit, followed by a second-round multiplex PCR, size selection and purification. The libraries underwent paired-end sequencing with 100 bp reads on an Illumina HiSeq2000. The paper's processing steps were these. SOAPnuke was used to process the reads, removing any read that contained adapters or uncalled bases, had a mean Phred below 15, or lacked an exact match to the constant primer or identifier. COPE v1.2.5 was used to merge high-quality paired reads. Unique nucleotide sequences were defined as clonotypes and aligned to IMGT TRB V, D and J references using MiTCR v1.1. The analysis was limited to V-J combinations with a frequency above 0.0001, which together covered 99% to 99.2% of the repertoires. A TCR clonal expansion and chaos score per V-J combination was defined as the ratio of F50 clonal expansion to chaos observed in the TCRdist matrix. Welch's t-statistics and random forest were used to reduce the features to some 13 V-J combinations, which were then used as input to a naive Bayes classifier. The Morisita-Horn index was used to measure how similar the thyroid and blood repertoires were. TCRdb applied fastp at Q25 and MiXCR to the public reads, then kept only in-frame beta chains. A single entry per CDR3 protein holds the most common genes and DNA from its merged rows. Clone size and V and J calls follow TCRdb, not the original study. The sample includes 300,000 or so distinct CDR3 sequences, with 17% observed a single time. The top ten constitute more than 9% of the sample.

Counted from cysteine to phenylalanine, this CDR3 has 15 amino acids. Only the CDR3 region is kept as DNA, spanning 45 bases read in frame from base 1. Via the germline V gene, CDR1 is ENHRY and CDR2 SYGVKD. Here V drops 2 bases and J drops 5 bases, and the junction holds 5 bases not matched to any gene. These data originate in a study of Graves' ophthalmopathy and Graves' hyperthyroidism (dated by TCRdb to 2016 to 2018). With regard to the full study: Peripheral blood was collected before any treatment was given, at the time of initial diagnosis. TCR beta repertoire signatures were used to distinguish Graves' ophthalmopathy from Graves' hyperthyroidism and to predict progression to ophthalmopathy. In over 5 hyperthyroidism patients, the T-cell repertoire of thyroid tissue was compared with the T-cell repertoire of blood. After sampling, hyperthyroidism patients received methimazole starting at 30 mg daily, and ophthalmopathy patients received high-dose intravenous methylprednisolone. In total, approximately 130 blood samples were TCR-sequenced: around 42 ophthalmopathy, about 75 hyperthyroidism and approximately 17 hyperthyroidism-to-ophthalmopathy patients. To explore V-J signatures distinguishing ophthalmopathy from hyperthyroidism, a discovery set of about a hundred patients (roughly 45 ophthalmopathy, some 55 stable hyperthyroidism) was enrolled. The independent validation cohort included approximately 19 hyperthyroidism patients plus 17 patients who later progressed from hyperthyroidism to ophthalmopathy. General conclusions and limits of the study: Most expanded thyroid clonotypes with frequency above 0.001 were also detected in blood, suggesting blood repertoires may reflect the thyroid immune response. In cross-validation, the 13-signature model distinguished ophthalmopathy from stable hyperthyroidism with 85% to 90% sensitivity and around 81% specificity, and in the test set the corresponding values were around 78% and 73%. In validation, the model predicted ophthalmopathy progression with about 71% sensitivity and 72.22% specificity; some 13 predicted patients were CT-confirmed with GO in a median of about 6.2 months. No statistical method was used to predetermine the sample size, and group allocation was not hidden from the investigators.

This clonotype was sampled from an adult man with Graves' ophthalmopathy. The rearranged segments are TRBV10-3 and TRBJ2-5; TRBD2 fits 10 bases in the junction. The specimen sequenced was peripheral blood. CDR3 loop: CAISESGGAGETQYF. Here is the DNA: TGTGCCATCAGTGAGAGCGGGGGGGCCGGGGAGACCCAGTACTTC.